Listed below are T cell receptor beta chains from one sample, sequenced in a study of response to subunit inactivated influenza vaccine. MiXCR was run by TCRdb on the RT-PCR reads, yielding one entry per CDR3 protein. The sample yields approximately 700,000 distinct CDR3 sequences, around 16% seen once. The sequenced sample was PBMCs from blood, obtained 11 to 12 days after vaccination. Receptor source: a man in his fifties or sixties who received an inactivated influenza vaccine. Both conserved end residues are part of each CDR3. The D gene is left open where the match is weak. Size is stated for part of the rows, as once, few or many counts, or as a class when the clone is expanded.

J: TRBJ1-1; size: -; D: -; V: TRBV18; CDR3: CASSPGTGDTEAFF; DNA: TGTGCCAGCTCACCAGGGACGGGGGACACTGAAGCTTTCTTT
J: TRBJ2-1; size: -; D: -; V: TRBV28; CDR3: CASSFFGASNEQSF; DNA: TGTGCCAGCAGTTTTTTCGGTGCCAGCAATGAGCAGTCCTTC
J: TRBJ2-2; size: -; D: -; V: TRBV27; CDR3: CASSLWGFGELFF; DNA: TGTGCCAGCAGTTTATGGGGATTCGGGGAGCTGTTTTTT
J: TRBJ2-3; size: -; D: TRBD2; V: TRBV12-3/TRBV12-4; CDR3: CASSFRRGADTQYF; DNA: TGTGCCAGCAGTTTCAGACGGGGGGCAGATACGCAGTATTTT
J: TRBJ1-5; size: few; D: -; V: TRBV24-1; CDR3: CATSGPEGQPQHF; DNA: TGTGCCACCAGTGGACCCGAGGGTCAGCCCCAGCATTTT
J: TRBJ2-7; size: few; D: -; V: TRBV6-5; CDR3: CASSYSGGQYEQYF; DNA: TGTGCCAGCAGTTACTCCGGGGGACAGTACGAGCAGTACTTC
J: TRBJ1-2; size: -; D: -; V: TRBV5-1; CDR3: CASSPSSNYGYTF; DNA: TGCGCCAGCAGCCCGAGCTCGAACTATGGCTACACCTTC
J: TRBJ2-7; size: few; D: -; V: TRBV24-1; CDR3: CATSRDGTYEQYF; DNA: TGTGCCACCAGTAGGGACGGTACCTACGAGCAGTACTTC
J: TRBJ2-3; size: -; D: -; V: TRBV27; CDR3: CASSFSGTTGPDTQYF; DNA: TGTGCCAGCAGTTTCTCCGGGACAACCGGGCCAGATACGCAGTATTTT
J: TRBJ1-1; size: few; D: -; V: TRBV3-1; CDR3: CASSQAVNMNTEAFF; DNA: TGTGCCAGCAGCCAAGCTGTGAACATGAACACTGAAGCTTTCTTT
J: TRBJ2-6; size: few; D: -; V: TRBV5-1; CDR3: CASSLVVKSSSGANVLTF; DNA: TGCGCCAGCAGCTTGGTGGTCAAATCGAGCTCTGGGGCCAACGTCCTGACTTTC
J: TRBJ2-3; size: -; D: TRBD2; V: TRBV24-1; CDR3: CATGGSGGASDTQYF; DNA: TGTGCCACCGGTGGGAGCGGGGGGGCCTCAGATACGCAGTATTTT
J: TRBJ2-5; size: -; D: -; V: TRBV20-1; CDR3: CSALRDQETQYF; DNA: TGCAGTGCCCTTAGGGATCAAGAGACCCAGTACTTC
J: TRBJ2-7; size: -; D: -; V: TRBV29-1; CDR3: CSVVETGYEQYF; DNA: TGCAGCGTTGTAGAGACAGGCTACGAGCAGTACTTC
J: TRBJ1-2; size: few; D: -; V: TRBV12-3/TRBV12-4; CDR3: CASSKDGMTNYGYTF; DNA: TGTGCCAGCAGTAAGGACGGTATGACTAACTATGGCTACACCTTC
J: TRBJ1-5; size: many; D: -; V: TRBV15; CDR3: CATSREGTFNQPQHF; DNA: TGTGCCACCAGCAGAGAAGGAACATTCAATCAGCCCCAGCATTTT
J: TRBJ2-4; size: few; D: TRBD1; V: TRBV18; CDR3: CASSPPGQGDIQYF; DNA: TGTGCCAGCTCACCACCGGGACAGGGGGACATTCAGTACTTC
J: TRBJ2-3; size: many; D: -; V: TRBV7-9; CDR3: CASSSTADTQYF; DNA: TGTGCCAGCAGTTCGACAGCGGATACGCAGTATTTT
J: TRBJ2-5; size: -; D: TRBD1; V: TRBV2; CDR3: CASCRDRGQETQYF; DNA: TGTGCCAGCTGCCGGGACAGGGGGCAAGAGACCCAGTACTTC
J: TRBJ2-5; size: few; D: -; V: TRBV24-1; CDR3: CATSDVGSTQETQYF; DNA: TGTGCCACCAGTGATGTAGGGTCTACCCAAGAGACCCAGTACTTC
J: TRBJ1-5; size: few; D: -; V: TRBV28; CDR3: CASGSYSNQPQHF; DNA: TGTGCCAGCGGATCTTACAGCAATCAGCCCCAGCATTTT
J: TRBJ2-3; size: -; D: -; V: TRBV4-2; CDR3: CASSQEAGLFFTDTQYF; DNA: TGTGCCAGCAGCCAAGAGGCGGGCCTCTTCTTCACAGATACGCAGTATTTT
J: TRBJ2-1; size: once; D: TRBD2; V: TRBV5-1; CDR3: CARSRMIAGGGNEQFF; DNA: TGCGCCAGGAGCCGGATGATAGCGGGAGGAGGCAATGAGCAGTTCTTC
J: TRBJ2-2; size: -; D: TRBD1; V: TRBV27; CDR3: CASRNRGAGELFF; DNA: TGTGCCAGCAGGAACAGGGGCGCCGGGGAGCTGTTTTTT
J: TRBJ1-2; size: -; D: TRBD1; V: TRBV27; CDR3: CASSFMAGGSGGYGYTF; DNA: TGTGCCAGCAGTTTTATGGCAGGGGGTAGCGGGGGCTATGGCTACACCTTC
J: TRBJ1-2; size: -; D: -; V: TRBV5-6; CDR3: CASSFRTAAGGYTF; DNA: TGTGCCAGCAGTTTTAGGACGGCGGCTGGAGGCTACACCTTC
J: TRBJ1-4; size: few; D: -; V: TRBV7-2; CDR3: CASSWTTTNEKLFF; DNA: TGTGCCAGCAGCTGGACAACAACTAATGAAAAACTGTTTTTT
J: TRBJ2-5; size: few; D: TRBD2; V: TRBV4-2; CDR3: CASSVLAGGGETQYF; DNA: TGTGCCAGCAGCGTACTAGCGGGGGGTGGTGAGACCCAGTACTTC
J: TRBJ1-1; size: many; D: -; V: TRBV6-1; CDR3: CASRTVNTEAFF; DNA: TGTGCCAGCAGGACAGTGAACACTGAAGCTTTCTTT
J: TRBJ2-4; size: many; D: -; V: TRBV5-6; CDR3: CASSLRRDPGPQYF; DNA: TGTGCCAGCAGCCTTAGGAGGGATCCCGGTCCTCAGTACTTC
J: TRBJ2-7; size: few; D: TRBD1; V: TRBV28; CDR3: CASSITGTGAIYEQYF; DNA: TGTGCCAGCAGTATTACCGGGACAGGAGCGATCTACGAGCAGTACTTC
J: TRBJ2-7; size: few; D: TRBD1; V: TRBV4-3; CDR3: CASSHTETGSYEQYF; DNA: TGCGCCAGCAGCCACACCGAGACAGGGTCCTACGAGCAGTACTTC
J: TRBJ2-1; size: -; D: TRBD1; V: TRBV6-6; CDR3: CASSQLQGSEQFF; DNA: TGTGCCAGCAGTCAACTACAGGGGAGTGAGCAGTTCTTC
J: TRBJ2-1; size: many; D: -; V: TRBV12-3/TRBV12-4; CDR3: CASSLTDDNEQFF; DNA: TGTGCCAGCAGTTTGACGGACGACAATGAGCAGTTCTTC
J: TRBJ1-4; size: many; D: TRBD1; V: TRBV28; CDR3: CASRDREVEKLFF; DNA: TGTGCCAGCAGGGACAGGGAAGTTGAAAAACTGTTTTTT
J: TRBJ2-7; size: few; D: -; V: TRBV2; CDR3: CASRGVLIYEQYF; DNA: TGTGCCAGCAGGGGGGTCCTAATCTACGAGCAGTACTTC
J: TRBJ1-2; size: -; D: TRBD1; V: TRBV10-3; CDR3: CAISVGRGNYGYTF; DNA: TGTGCCATCAGTGTGGGCAGGGGGAACTATGGCTACACCTTC
J: TRBJ1-6; size: -; D: -; V: TRBV15; CDR3: CATSRRQMNSPLHF; DNA: TGTGCCACCAGCAGACGACAGATGAATTCACCCCTCCACTTT
J: TRBJ1-1; size: many; D: -; V: TRBV29-1; CDR3: CSVVGRLNTEAFF; DNA: TGCAGCGTTGTCGGCAGACTGAACACTGAAGCTTTCTTT
J: TRBJ2-2; size: many; D: -; V: TRBV6-2/TRBV6-3; CDR3: CASSKQGIAGELFF; DNA: TGTGCCAGCAGTAAACAGGGTATCGCCGGGGAGCTGTTTTTT
J: TRBJ2-6; size: few; D: -; V: TRBV4-3; CDR3: CASRDLTGANVLTF; DNA: TGCGCCAGCAGGGATCTAACTGGGGCCAACGTCCTGACTTTC
J: TRBJ2-3; size: -; D: -; V: TRBV7-9; CDR3: CASSPGGDPTDTQYF; DNA: TGTGCCAGCAGCCCCGGCGGGGACCCCACAGATACGCAGTATTTT
J: TRBJ2-7; size: -; D: TRBD2; V: TRBV20-1; CDR3: CSAPSGSMYEQYF; DNA: TGCAGTGCACCGAGCGGGAGTATGTACGAGCAGTACTTC
J: TRBJ2-1; size: -; D: TRBD2; V: TRBV7-3; CDR3: CASSFSGTSGSFIYNEQFF; DNA: TGTGCCAGCAGCTTTTCCGGGACTAGCGGGAGTTTTATATACAATGAGCAGTTCTTC
J: TRBJ2-7; size: few; D: -; V: TRBV7-2; CDR3: CASSLAERTYEQYF; DNA: TGTGCCAGCAGCTTAGCCGAGCGTACCTACGAGCAGTACTTC
J: TRBJ1-4; size: -; D: -; V: TRBV10-3; CDR3: CAISVSQGANEKLFF; DNA: TGTGCCATCAGTGTCTCTCAGGGTGCTAATGAAAAACTGTTTTTT
J: TRBJ2-3; size: few; D: TRBD2; V: TRBV9; CDR3: CASSARLAVGTDTQYF; DNA: TGTGCCAGCAGCGCCCGACTAGCGGTAGGCACAGATACGCAGTATTTT
J: TRBJ2-5; size: few; D: -; V: TRBV7-8; CDR3: CASSTSQETQYF; DNA: TGTGCCAGCAGCACCTCCCAAGAGACCCAGTACTTC
J: TRBJ1-6; size: few; D: -; V: TRBV7-2; CDR3: CASSLGAGINSPLHF; DNA: TGTGCCAGCAGCTTAGGGGCAGGGATTAATTCACCCCTCCACTTT
J: TRBJ1-1; size: many; D: -; V: TRBV10-3; CDR3: CAISEDSNTLNTEAFF; DNA: TGTGCCATCAGTGAAGACTCCAACACATTGAACACTGAAGCTTTCTTT